The present T cell receptor (beta chain) was sequenced within a study of early T cells in non-severe SARS-CoV-2 infection. Study as a whole: Chains were unpaired, as sequencing was done on bulk RNA from unsorted whole blood. Findings and caveats of the study: The study's VDJdb matching favored anti-spike CD8 responses and missed private and CD4 specificities.

Each single cDNA molecule received a unique molecular identifier. MiXCR was run by TCRdb on the 5' RACE reads, yielding one entry per CDR3 protein. The sample shows about 60,000 distinct CDR3 sequences, approximately 12% of them seen only once. The sample holds a few counts of this clonotype. Its antigen is not identified. CDR1 is SGHAT, CDR2 FQDESV, per germline (reference sequence). The CDR3 has 15 amino acids. Trimming shortened V by 5 bases and J by 2 bases, and 16 bases separated the two germline ends. The chain links TRBV11-1 to TRBJ2-7; D unresolved. Sequencing was done on a sample of whole blood. The TCR was taken from an adult who was a healthcare worker with PCR-confirmed SARS-CoV-2 infection or an uninfected control (not recorded which). CDR3 nucleotides: TGTGCCAGCAGCATGACACGTCAGCCAACCTACGAGCAGTACTTC. Translation gives CASSMTRQPTYEQYF.